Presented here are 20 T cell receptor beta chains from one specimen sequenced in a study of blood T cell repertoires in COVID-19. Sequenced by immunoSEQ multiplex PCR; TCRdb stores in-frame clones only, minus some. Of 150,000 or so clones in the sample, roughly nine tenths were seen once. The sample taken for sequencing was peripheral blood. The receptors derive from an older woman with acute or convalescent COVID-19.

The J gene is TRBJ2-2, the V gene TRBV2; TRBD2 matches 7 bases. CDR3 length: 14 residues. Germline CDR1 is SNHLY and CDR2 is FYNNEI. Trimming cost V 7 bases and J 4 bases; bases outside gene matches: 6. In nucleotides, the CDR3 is TGTGCCAGCACTAAACTAGCGAGCACCGGGGAGCTGTTTTTT. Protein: CASTKLASTGELFF. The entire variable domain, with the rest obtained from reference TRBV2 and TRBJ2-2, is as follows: EPEVTQTPSHQVTQMGQEVILRCVPISNHLYFYWYRQILGQKVEFLVSFYNNEISEKSEIFDDQFSVERPDGSNFTLKIRSTKLEDSAMYFCASTKLASTGELFFGEGSRLTVL.

CDR3 protein: CASSSPGRSNEQFF. As DNA, the CDR3 is TGTGCCAGCAGCTCACCCGGGAGGAGTAATGAGCAGTTCTTC. This chain links TRBV5-6 with TRBJ2-1, with 7 bases matching TRBD2. The germline CDR1 and CDR2 sequences are SGHDT and YYEEEE. The length of the CDR3 is 14 residues. J gave up 7 bases and V 3 bases, and 7 bases lay outside the gene matches.

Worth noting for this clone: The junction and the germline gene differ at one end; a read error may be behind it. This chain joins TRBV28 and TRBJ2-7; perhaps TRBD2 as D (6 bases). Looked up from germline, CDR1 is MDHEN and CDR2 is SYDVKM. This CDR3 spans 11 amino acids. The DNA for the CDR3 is TGTGCCAGCAGTGCCCTACCGGGACTCACTTTC. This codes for CASSALPGLTF.

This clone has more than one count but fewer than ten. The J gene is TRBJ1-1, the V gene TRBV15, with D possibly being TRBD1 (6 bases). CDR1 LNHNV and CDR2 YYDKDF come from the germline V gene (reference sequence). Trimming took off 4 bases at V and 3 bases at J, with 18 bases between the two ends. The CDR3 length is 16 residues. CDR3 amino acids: CATSKSPRGADTEAFF. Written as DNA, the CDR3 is TGTGCCACCAGCAAAAGCCCCAGGGGCGCCGACACTGAAGCTTTCTTT.

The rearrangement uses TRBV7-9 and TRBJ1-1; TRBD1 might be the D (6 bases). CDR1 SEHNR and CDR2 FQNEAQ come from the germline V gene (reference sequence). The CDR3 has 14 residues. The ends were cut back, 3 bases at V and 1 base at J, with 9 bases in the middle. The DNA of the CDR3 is TGTGCCAGCAGCTTGAAACAGGGGAACACTGAAGCTTTCTTT. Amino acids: CASSLKQGNTEAFF.

CDR3 sequence: CASSELTVGSPNEKLFF. CDR3 sequence (DNA): TGTGCCAGCAGTGAACTCACAGTGGGCTCGCCTAATGAAAAACTGTTTTTT. The chain recombines TRBV6-1 with TRBJ1-4; D is unclear. CDR3 size: 17 residues. Germline V gives CDR1 MNHNS, CDR2 SASEGT. The V end lost 2 bases, the J end lost 3 bases, and 16 bases lay between the germline ends.

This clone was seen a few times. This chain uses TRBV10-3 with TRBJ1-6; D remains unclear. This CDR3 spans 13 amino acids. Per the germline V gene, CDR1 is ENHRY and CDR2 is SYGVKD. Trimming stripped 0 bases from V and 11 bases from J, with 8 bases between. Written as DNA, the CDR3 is TGTGCCATCAGTGAGTCTGAGGCTACACCCCTCCACTTT. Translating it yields CAISESEATPLHF.

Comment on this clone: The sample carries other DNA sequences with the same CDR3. CDR3: CASSSGTVYGYTF. CDR3 in DNA: TGTGCCAGCAGTTCCGGGACAGTCTATGGCTACACCTTC. The chain couples TRBV6-2 or TRBV6-3 to TRBJ1-2; 7 nucleotides align to TRBD1. The germline V gene encodes CDR1 MNHEY and CDR2 SVGEGT. This CDR3 is 13 amino acids long. V was pared by 4 bases and J by 4 bases, with 3 bases of the junction left unmatched.

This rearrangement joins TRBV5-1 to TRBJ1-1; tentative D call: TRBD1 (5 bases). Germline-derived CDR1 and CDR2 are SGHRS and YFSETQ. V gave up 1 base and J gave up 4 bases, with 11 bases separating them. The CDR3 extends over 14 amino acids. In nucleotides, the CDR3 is TGCGCCAGCAGCTTGCCCAGGGTGGGCACTGAAGCTTTCTTT. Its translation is CASSLPRVGTEAFF.

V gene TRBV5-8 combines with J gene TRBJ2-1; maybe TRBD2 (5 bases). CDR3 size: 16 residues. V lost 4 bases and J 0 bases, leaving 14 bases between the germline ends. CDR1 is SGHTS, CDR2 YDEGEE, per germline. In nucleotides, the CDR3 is TGTGCCAGCAGCCTTTTCGGGGTAAGCTCCTACAATGAGCAGTTCTTC. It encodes CASSLFGVSSYNEQFF.

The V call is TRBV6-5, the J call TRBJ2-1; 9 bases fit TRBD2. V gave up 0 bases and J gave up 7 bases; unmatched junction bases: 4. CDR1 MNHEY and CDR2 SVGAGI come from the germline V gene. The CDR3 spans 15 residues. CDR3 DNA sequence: TGTGCCAGCAGTTACTCGGCGGGGGGGTGGAATGAGCAGTTCTTC. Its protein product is CASSYSAGGWNEQFF.

In nucleotides, the CDR3 is TGCGCCAGCAGACAGGGACAGGTGGATGGGGAGCAGTACTTC. It translates to CASRQGQVDGEQYF. V and J are TRBV5-1 and TRBJ2-7; TRBD1 matches 8 bases. The J segment lost 7 bases and the V segment lost 5 bases, leaving 11 bases of the junction unmatched. The CDR3 covers 14 residues. Germline CDR1 reads SGHRS; CDR2 reads YFSETQ.

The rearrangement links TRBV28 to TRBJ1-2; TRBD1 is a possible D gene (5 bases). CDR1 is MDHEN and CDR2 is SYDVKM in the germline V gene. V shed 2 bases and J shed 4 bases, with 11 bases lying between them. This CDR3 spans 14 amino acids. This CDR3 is CASSLGGYGYGYTF. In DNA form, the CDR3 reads TGTGCCAGCAGTTTAGGGGGGTACGGCTATGGCTACACCTTC.

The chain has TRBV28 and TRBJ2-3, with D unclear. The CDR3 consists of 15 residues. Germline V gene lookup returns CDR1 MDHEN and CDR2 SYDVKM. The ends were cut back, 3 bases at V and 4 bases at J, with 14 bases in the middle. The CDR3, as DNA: TGTGCCAGCAGTTTCGGCCCGTTTGCGGCAGATACGCAGTATTTT. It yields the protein CASSFGPFAADTQYF.

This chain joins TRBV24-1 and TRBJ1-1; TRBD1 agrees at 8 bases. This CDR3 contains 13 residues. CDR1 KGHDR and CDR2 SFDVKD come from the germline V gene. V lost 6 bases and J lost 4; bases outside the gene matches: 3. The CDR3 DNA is TGTGCCACCAGTTTAACAGGGGGCACTGAAGCTTTCTTT. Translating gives CATSLTGGTEAFF.

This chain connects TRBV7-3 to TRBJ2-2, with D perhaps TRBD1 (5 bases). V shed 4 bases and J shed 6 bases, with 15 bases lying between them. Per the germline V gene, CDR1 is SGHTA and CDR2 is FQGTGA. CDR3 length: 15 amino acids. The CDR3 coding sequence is TGTGCCAGCAGCTACCAGGACACCCGTGCCGGGGAGCTGTTTTTT. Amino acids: CASSYQDTRAGELFF.

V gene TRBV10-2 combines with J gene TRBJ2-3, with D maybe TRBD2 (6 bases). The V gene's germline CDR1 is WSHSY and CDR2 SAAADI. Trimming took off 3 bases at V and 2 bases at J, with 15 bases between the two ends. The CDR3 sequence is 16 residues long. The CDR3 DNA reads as TGCGCCAGCAGTGACCCGGGGGAACGGCTCACAGATACGCAGTATTTT. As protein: CASSDPGERLTDTQYF.

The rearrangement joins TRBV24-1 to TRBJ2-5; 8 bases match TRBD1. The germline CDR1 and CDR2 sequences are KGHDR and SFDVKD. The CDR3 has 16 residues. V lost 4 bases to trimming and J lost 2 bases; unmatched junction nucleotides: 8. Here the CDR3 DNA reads TGTGCCACCAGTGACCGCAGGGGGCTAGGACAAGAGACCCAGTACTTC. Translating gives CATSDRRGLGQETQYF.

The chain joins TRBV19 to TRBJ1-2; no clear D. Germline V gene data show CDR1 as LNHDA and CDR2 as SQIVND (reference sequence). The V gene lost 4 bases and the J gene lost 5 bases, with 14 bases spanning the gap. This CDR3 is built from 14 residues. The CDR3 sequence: CASSKFSTEYGYTF. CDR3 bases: TGTGCCAGTAGTAAATTTTCGACGGAGTATGGCTACACCTTC.

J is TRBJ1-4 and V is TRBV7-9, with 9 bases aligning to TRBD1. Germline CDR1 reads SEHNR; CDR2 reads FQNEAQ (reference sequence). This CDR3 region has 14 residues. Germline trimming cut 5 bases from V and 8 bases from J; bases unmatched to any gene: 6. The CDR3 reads CASSPQGAREKLFF. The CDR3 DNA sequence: TGTGCCAGCAGCCCACAGGGGGCGCGCGAAAAACTGTTTTTT.